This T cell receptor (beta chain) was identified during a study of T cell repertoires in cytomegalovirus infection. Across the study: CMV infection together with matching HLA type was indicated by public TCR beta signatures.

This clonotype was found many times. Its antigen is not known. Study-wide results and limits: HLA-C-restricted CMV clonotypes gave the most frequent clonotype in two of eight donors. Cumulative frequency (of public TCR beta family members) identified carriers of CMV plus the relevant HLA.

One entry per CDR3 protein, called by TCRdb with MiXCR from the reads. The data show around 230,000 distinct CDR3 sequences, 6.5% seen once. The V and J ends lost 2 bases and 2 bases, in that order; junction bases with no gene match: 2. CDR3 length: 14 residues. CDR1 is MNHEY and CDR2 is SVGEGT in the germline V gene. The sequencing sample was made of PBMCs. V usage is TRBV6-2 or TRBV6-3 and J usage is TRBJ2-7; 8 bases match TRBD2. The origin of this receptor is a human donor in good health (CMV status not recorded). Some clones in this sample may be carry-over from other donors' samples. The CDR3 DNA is TGTGCCAGCAGTTACAGCGGGGGCCCCTACGAGCAGTACTTC. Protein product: CASSYSGGPYEQYF.